The entry below gives a single T cell receptor beta chain sequence along with its context. The cohort comprised adults aged about 18 to 100 years residing in under 25 US areas. Self-reported history from a screening survey and questionnaire set each donor's cohort. The data were obtained in a study of blood T cell repertoires in COVID-19. Overall study context: The analysed material was cDNA or gDNA that came from T cells, B-cell-depleted T cells, or PBMCs.

Germline V gene sequence: CDR1 LNHDA, CDR2 SQIVND (reference sequence). This CDR3 contains 15 residues. V was shortened by 3 bases and J by 3 bases, with 14 bases between the two germline ends. Authors' processing steps: The assay estimated nucleated cells by amplifying reference gene primers. Method: immunoSEQ multiplex PCR; TCRdb's copy keeps in-frame clones and lacks some. V and J calls and clone size follow that table, whereas D and trimming were derived from the DNA. The top ten clones hold roughly 4.3% of a sample with 270,000 or so clones, about 90% of them seen once. This TCR was recovered from a woman aged 30 to 39 with acute COVID-19. The chain employs TRBV19 and TRBJ1-2; a possible D gene is TRBD1 (6 bases). What was sequenced was PBMCs or T cells enriched from blood (not recorded which). The CDR3 bases are TGTGCCAGTAGTATTTTGGACAGTGAGTACTATGGCTACACCTTC. Translation: CASSILDSEYYGYTF.